This is a list of T cell receptor beta chains from one sample in a study of regulatory T cells in long-lasting Graves disease. Via MiXCR, TCRdb re-called the multiplex PCR reads, giving one row per CDR3 protein. The table shows approximately 470,000 distinct CDR3 sequences, with around 15% occurring only once. The sample was also reused in another study, on T cells in Graves' hyperthyroidism and ophthalmopathy.

The input for sequencing was peripheral blood mononuclear cells (PBMCs), taken at new diagnosis, from a patient treated with antithyroid drugs. These receptors all stem from a man in his forties with Graves disease. The CDR3 runs from the conserved cysteine through the conserved F or W. The order of the fields is clone size, V gene, D gene, J gene, CDR3 protein, CDR3 DNA. The D gene is left open where the match is weak. Where a row states a size, it is once, few, many or the class of an expanded clone; other rows omit it.

>many|TRBV28|TRBD1|TRBJ2-5
CASSPDRGNRQETQYF
TGTGCCAGCAGTCCGGACAGGGGGAATAGACAAGAGACCCAGTACTTC
>NA|TRBV12-5|NA|TRBJ2-3
CASGFGGRADTQYF
TGTGCTAGTGGTTTCGGAGGGCGCGCAGATACGCAGTATTTT
>many|TRBV2|NA|TRBJ2-3
CASSEPQGRVTDTQYF
TGTGCCAGCAGTGAACCACAGGGGAGGGTTACAGATACGCAGTATTTT
>once|TRBV19|NA|TRBJ1-5
CASSPLSGFGQPQHF
TGTGCCAGTAGCCCCTTGTCAGGGTTCGGGCAGCCCCAGCATTTT
>NA|TRBV4-1|NA|TRBJ2-2
CASSQENRQSAGELFF
TGCGCCAGCAGCCAAGAAAATCGACAGTCCGCCGGGGAGCTGTTTTTT
>NA|TRBV7-6|TRBD2|TRBJ2-2
CASSLRTSGRIDTGELFF
TGTGCCAGCAGCTTAAGGACTAGCGGGAGGATAGACACCGGGGAGCTGTTTTTT
>many|TRBV12-3/TRBV12-4|TRBD1|TRBJ2-2
CASSLRTGVDTGELFF
TGTGCCAGCAGTCTGCGGACAGGGGTTGACACCGGGGAGCTGTTTTTT
>NA|TRBV19|NA|TRBJ2-1
CAVGRGRYNEQFF
TGTGCTGTGGGGAGGGGGCGGTACAATGAGCAGTTCTTC
>NA|TRBV6-1|NA|TRBJ1-1
CASRDSEAFF
TGTGCCAGCAGGGACAGTGAAGCTTTCTTT
>many|TRBV11-3|NA|TRBJ2-5
CASSLESPRPGRQETQYF
TGTGCCAGCAGCTTAGAGTCCCCCCGCCCAGGGCGACAAGAGACCCAGTACTTC
>many|TRBV29-1|NA|TRBJ1-1
CSVEDSDRLSEAFF
TGCAGCGTTGAAGATTCAGACAGGTTATCTGAAGCTTTCTTT
>NA|TRBV29-1|NA|TRBJ2-5
CSVERGRGETQYF
TGCAGCGTTGAAAGGGGTCGGGGGGAGACCCAGTACTTC
>NA|TRBV7-2|NA|TRBJ2-7
CASSPQLGMSEQYF
TGTGCCAGCAGCCCGCAACTAGGTATGAGCGAGCAGTACTTC
>NA|TRBV9|NA|TRBJ1-2
CASSAQALGRDYSYTF
TGTGCCAGCAGCGCACAGGCCCTAGGTAGGGACTATAGCTACACCTTC
>NA|TRBV5-1|NA|TRBJ2-1
CASSLLGGGNYEQFF
TGCGCCAGCAGCTTGTTGGGCGGCGGAAACTACGAGCAGTTCTTC
>few|TRBV28|NA|TRBJ2-7
CASTPRENPYEQYF
TGTGCCAGCACCCCTAGGGAAAACCCCTACGAGCAGTACTTC
>many|TRBV2|TRBD2|TRBJ2-3
CASSAGAGGPRDTQYF
TGTGCCAGCAGTGCCGGGGCGGGAGGGCCCAGGGATACGCAGTATTTT
>NA|TRBV25-1|NA|TRBJ1-6
CASTEGGGPYNSPLHF
TGTGCCAGCACCGAGGGGGGGGGGCCCTATAATTCACCCCTCCACTTT
>many|TRBV9|NA|TRBJ1-1
CASSKSGGWWNTEAFF
TGTGCCAGCAGCAAATCCGGGGGGTGGTGGAACACTGAAGCTTTCTTT
>NA|TRBV2|TRBD2|TRBJ2-1
CASSEAPAGYSEQFF
TGTGCCAGCAGTGAGGCTCCAGCGGGATACTCTGAGCAGTTCTTC
>many|TRBV28|TRBD2|TRBJ2-7
CASRETSGRQYF
TGTGCCAGCAGGGAGACTAGCGGGAGGCAGTACTTC
>NA|TRBV5-5|TRBD1|TRBJ2-3
CASSFLGGGTDTQYF
TGTGCCAGCAGCTTTTTAGGGGGCGGCACAGATACGCAGTATTTT
>many|TRBV11-2|TRBD2|TRBJ2-1
CASSLGVAGEVSYNEQFF
TGTGCCAGCAGCTTAGGGGTAGCGGGAGAGGTGTCCTACAATGAGCAGTTCTTC
>few|TRBV5-1|NA|TRBJ1-6
CASSLAGRGSPLHF
TGCGCCAGCAGCTTGGCGGGCAGAGGGTCACCCCTCCACTTT
>many|TRBV12-3/TRBV12-4|NA|TRBJ1-1
CASSPVRIGTEAFF
TGTGCCAGCAGCCCCGTTAGGATAGGCACTGAAGCTTTCTTT
>few|TRBV24-1|TRBD1|TRBJ2-1
CATSQKTGTRNEQFF
TGTGCCACCAGCCAGAAGACAGGGACGCGGAATGAGCAGTTCTTC
>NA|TRBV15|NA|TRBJ2-7
CATSTGPTYEQYF
TGTGCCACCAGCACAGGCCCTACCTACGAGCAGTACTTC
>many|TRBV30|NA|TRBJ2-3
CAWSVSSTDTQYF
TGTGCCTGGAGTGTCTCTAGCACAGATACGCAGTATTTT
>many|TRBV11-2|NA|TRBJ2-1
CASSLVSISYNEQFF
TGTGCCAGCAGCTTAGTTAGTATATCCTACAATGAGCAGTTCTTC
>many|TRBV9|NA|TRBJ2-7
CASSVETAPNYEQYF
TGTGCCAGCAGCGTAGAGACAGCTCCAAACTACGAGCAGTACTTC
>few|TRBV7-9|NA|TRBJ1-1
CASSPDSGFTEAFF
TGTGCCAGCAGCCCCGACAGCGGGTTCACTGAAGCTTTCTTT
>few|TRBV20-1|NA|TRBJ2-7
CSARRWGYEQYF
TGCAGTGCTAGAAGGTGGGGGTACGAGCAGTACTTC
>NA|TRBV25-1|TRBD1|TRBJ2-7
CASARQGSNEQYF
TGTGCCAGCGCAAGACAGGGGTCAAACGAGCAGTACTTC
>many|TRBV27|NA|TRBJ1-2
CASSLPGNGYTF
TGTGCCAGCAGTTTACCCGGGAATGGCTACACCTTC
>NA|TRBV20-1|TRBD1|TRBJ1-2
CSARDGATGVYYGYTF
TGCAGTGCTAGAGATGGGGCGACAGGGGTTTACTATGGCTACACCTTC
>NA|TRBV28|NA|TRBJ1-1
CASSTTEAFF
TGTGCCAGCAGTACCACTGAAGCTTTCTTT
>many|TRBV12-3/TRBV12-4|TRBD2|TRBJ2-7
CASSVTTSGGEQYF
TGTGCCAGCAGTGTTACAACTAGCGGGGGCGAGCAGTACTTC
>NA|TRBV30|TRBD1|TRBJ1-3
CAWSWTGTSGNTIYF
TGTGCCTGGAGTTGGACAGGTACCTCTGGAAACACCATATATTTT
>many|TRBV7-6|NA|TRBJ2-7
CASSQVSAEQYF
TGTGCCAGCAGCCAAGTTAGTGCCGAGCAGTACTTC
>many|TRBV11-2|NA|TRBJ1-5
CASSLAIDSNQPQHF
TGTGCCAGCAGCTTAGCAATCGATAGCAATCAGCCCCAGCATTTT
>NA|TRBV2|TRBD1|TRBJ1-1
CASSGQLEAFF
TGTGCCAGCTCGGGACAGCTTGAAGCTTTCTTT
>many|TRBV2|TRBD2|TRBJ2-7
CASSIRTSAYEQYF
TGTGCCAGCAGTATACGAACTAGCGCCTACGAGCAGTACTTC
>many|TRBV11-2|NA|TRBJ1-3
CASSISRNSRGNTIYF
TGTGCCAGCAGCATATCGAGGAATTCTAGGGGAAACACCATATATTTT